The 21 T cell receptor beta chains in this list originate from one sample, sequenced in a study of T cell responses to AZD1222 COVID-19 vaccine. Profiling relied on immunoSEQ multiplex PCR, and the TCRdb table lists in-frame clones only, not all of them. This table has 95,000 to 150,000 clones, 65% to 90% appearing once. This material consisted of peripheral blood, taken 28 days after the second AZD1222 dose. The receptors come from an adult who received the AZD1222 COVID-19 vaccine.

This clone was seen a few times. The chain links TRBV15 to TRBJ1-5, with 7 nucleotides matching TRBD1. CDR1 is LNHNV and CDR2 is YYDKDF in the germline V gene (reference sequence). Losses at the gene ends were 5 bases for V and 3 bases for J; bases not matched to a gene: 4. This CDR3 spans 14 amino acids. CDR3 sequence reads: CATSLGQANQPQHF. For the CDR3, the DNA is TGTGCCACCAGCCTTGGACAGGCCAATCAGCCCCAGCATTTT.

The chain carries TRBV24-1 and TRBJ1-1; 10 nucleotides match TRBD1. The CDR3 length is 14 residues. Looked up from germline, CDR1 is KGHDR and CDR2 is SFDVKD. The V and J ends lost 5 bases and 9 bases, in that order; junction bases with no gene match: 8. The CDR3 loop reads CATSAPGQGSQAFF. CDR3 coding DNA: TGTGCCACCAGTGCCCCGGGACAGGGGAGCCAAGCTTTCTTT.

The rearrangement joins TRBV5-6 to TRBJ1-2, with 10 bases matching TRBD1. Trimming at V came to 4 bases and at J to 6 bases, leaving 3 bases not matched to a gene. Germline V gene lookup returns CDR1 SGHDT and CDR2 YYEEEE. The CDR3 runs 13 residues. The CDR3 region has the DNA TGTGCCAGCAGCACCGGACAGGGGGATGGCTACACCTTC. This translates into CASSTGQGDGYTF.

This CDR3 is CATTPSGTRIDTQYF. In DNA, the CDR3 is TGTGCCACCACCCCCTCAGGGACCAGGATAGATACGCAGTATTTT. The gene calls are TRBV7-2 and TRBJ2-3, with D perhaps matching TRBD1 or TRBD2 (5 bases each). V was pared by 10 bases and J by 5 bases, with 22 bases between. CDR1 SGHTA and CDR2 FQGNSA come from the germline V gene. CDR3 length: 15 amino acids.

This chain connects TRBV6-1 to TRBJ1-1, with 7 bases that match TRBD1. V lost 1 base to trimming and J lost 10 bases; unmatched junction nucleotides: 3. This CDR3 is 12 amino acids long. The V gene's germline CDR1 is MNHNS and CDR2 SASEGT. CDR3 DNA: TGTGCCAGCAGTGAAGGCAGGGGGGCAGCTTTCTTT. Its translation: CASSEGRGAAFF.

The V gene is TRBV18, the J gene TRBJ1-5, with D hard to call. Germline V lookup: CDR1 KGHSH, CDR2 LQKENI. The CDR3 sequence is 14 residues long. V was trimmed by 8 bases and J by 2 bases, leaving 13 bases between them. The CDR3 region is CASHQGQGNQPQHF. The DNA of the CDR3 is TGTGCCAGCCACCAAGGGCAGGGCAATCAGCCCCAGCATTTT.

This sequence joins TRBV5-5 and TRBJ1-5; 7 nucleotides align to TRBD1. This CDR3 has 16 residues. Looked up from germline, CDR1 is SGHKS and CDR2 is YYEKEE (reference sequence). V shed 3 bases, J shed 0 bases, and the junction held 6 bases outside the gene matches. CDR3 in amino acids: CASSSHWDSSNQPQHF. The CDR3, as DNA: TGTGCCAGCAGCTCTCACTGGGACAGTAGCAATCAGCCCCAGCATTTT.

This clone was seen a single time. The rearrangement joins TRBV9 to TRBJ2-7; D is perhaps TRBD2 (6 bases). Trimming took 0 bases from V and 4 from J, leaving 11 bases between them. Germline values: CDR1 SGDLS, CDR2 YYNGEE. The CDR3 consists of 14 residues. CDR3: CASSVGGELYEQYF. The CDR3, as DNA: TGTGCCAGCAGCGTAGGCGGGGAGTTGTACGAGCAGTACTTC. The complete variable domain, with remaining parts taken from reference TRBV9 and TRBJ2-7, reads DSGVTQTPKHLITATGQRVTLRCSPRSGDLSVYWYQQSLDQGLQFLIQYYNGEERAKGNILERFSAQQFPDLHSELNLSSLELGDSALYFCASSVGGELYEQYFGPGTRLTVT.

About this clone: Sequence at one end of the junction differs from germline and may be a read error. The J gene is TRBJ2-3, the V gene TRBV7-7; 9 bases match TRBD1. Germline loops: CDR1 SSHAT, CDR2 FNYEAQ (reference sequence). This CDR3 contains 13 residues. CDR3 DNA sequence: TGTGCTAGCAGCTTATTACAGGGGGCGACGCAGTATTTT. It translates to CASSLLQGATQYF.

This rearrangement joins TRBV7-9 to TRBJ2-7; D call uncertain. V lost 0 bases and J 1 base, leaving 4 bases between the germline ends. CDR1 SEHNR and CDR2 FQNEAQ come from the germline V gene (reference sequence). CDR3 length equals 13 residues. The CDR3 loop reads CASSLAQSYEQYF. The CDR3 bases are TGTGCCAGCAGCTTAGCACAGTCCTACGAGCAGTACTTC.

The chain recombines TRBV18 with TRBJ2-7; D is undetermined. CDR3 length: 14 residues. CDR1 is KGHSH and CDR2 is LQKENI in the germline V gene. Deletions cut 0 bases from V and 0 bases from J, with 6 bases between. CDR3 sequence: CASSPPGFSYEQYF. The CDR3 nucleotides read TGTGCCAGCTCACCACCGGGGTTCTCCTACGAGCAGTACTTC.

The chain uses TRBV29-1 and TRBJ2-1, with D unresolved. CDR1 SQVTM and CDR2 ANQGSEA come from the germline V gene. This CDR3 is 12 amino acids long. The germline V and J ends were trimmed by 5 bases and 8 bases, with 13 bases remaining between them. The CDR3 region has the DNA TGCAGCGTTTCTTGGAGTGGGGATGAGCAGTTCTTC. Translated: CSVSWSGDEQFF.

This clone has only one observation. The chain joins TRBV4-3 to TRBJ2-3; 9 bases match TRBD1. Germline lookup yields CDR1 LGHNA and CDR2 YSLEER. The CDR3 runs 17 residues. Trimming at V came to 2 bases and at J to 6 bases, leaving 12 bases not matched to a gene. The CDR3 DNA follows: TGCGCCAGCAGCCAACTTCTGGGACAGGGTTTCGGGGATACGCAGTATTTT. This gives the protein CASSQLLGQGFGDTQYF.

The table lists this clone with a few counts. V is TRBV19 and J is TRBJ1-3; possible D gene TRBD1, 5 bases. The CDR3 is 15 residues long. CDR1 and CDR2 (germline): LNHDA, SQIVND (reference sequence). V was trimmed by 6 bases and J by 0 bases, leaving 12 bases between them. The CDR3 bases are TGTGCCAGTAGGTCACAGGATGACTCTGGAAACACCATATATTTT. It translates to CASRSQDDSGNTIYF.

V and J are TRBV19 and TRBJ2-5; D is ambiguous. The V gene's germline CDR1 is LNHDA and CDR2 SQIVND (reference sequence). The CDR3 length is 13 residues. With 5 bases removed from V and 1 base from J, the gap between germline ends came to 8 bases. The chain's CDR3 is CASSSAAQETQYF. CDR3 in DNA: TGTGCCAGTAGTTCGGCAGCCCAAGAGACCCAGTACTTC.

CDR3 nucleotide sequence: TGTGCCATCCAGAGTCGCACCGGGGAGCTGTTTTTT. Amino acids: CAIQSRTGELFF. V is TRBV24-1 and J is TRBJ2-2; D uncertain. Germline-derived CDR1 and CDR2 are KGHDR and SFDVKD. The V and J ends lost 11 bases and 4 bases respectively, with 10 bases between them. The CDR3 length is 12 residues.

The chain couples TRBV29-1 to TRBJ2-1; D is ambiguous. Germline V lookup: CDR1 SQVTM, CDR2 ANQGSEA. This CDR3 is 10 amino acids long. V lost 4 bases and J lost 4, with 2 bases in between. The CDR3 sequence: CSVGYNEQFF. CDR3 sequence (DNA): TGCAGCGTTGGGTACAATGAGCAGTTCTTC.

The chain has TRBV5-6 and TRBJ1-2; D gene uncertain. The V and J ends lost 3 bases and 3 bases respectively, with 12 bases between them. The CDR3 spans 14 residues. Germline CDR1 SGHDT, CDR2 YYEEEE. The CDR3 loop is CASSSQVQYYGYTF. In DNA form, the CDR3 reads TGTGCCAGCAGCTCCCAGGTTCAGTACTATGGCTACACCTTC.

This sequence joins TRBV28 and TRBJ1-1; TRBD1 is a possible D gene (5 bases). CDR1 and CDR2 (germline): MDHEN, SYDVKM. Trimming shortened V by 6 bases and J by 4 bases, and 12 bases separated the two germline ends. The CDR3 has 13 amino acids. The CDR3 sequence is CASRTLGGTEAFF. DNA of the CDR3: TGTGCCAGCAGGACGCTGGGGGGCACTGAAGCTTTCTTT.

The J gene is TRBJ2-3, the V gene TRBV18; D is uncertain. V was clipped by 0 bases and J by 0 bases, with 7 bases between them. This CDR3 is 15 amino acids long. Germline V gene lookup returns CDR1 KGHSH and CDR2 LQKENI. The CDR3 nucleotides read TGTGCCAGCTCACCACCGGTGAAAAGCACAGATACGCAGTATTTT. It yields the protein CASSPPVKSTDTQYF. Drawing the rest from reference TRBV18 and TRBJ2-3, the complete variable domain is NAGVMQNPRHLVRRRGQEARLRCSPMKGHSHVYWYRQLPEEGLKFMVYLQKENIIDESGMPKERFSAEFPKEGPSILRIQQVVRGDSAAYFCASSPPVKSTDTQYFGPGTRLTVL.

The chain employs TRBV6-2 or TRBV6-3 and TRBJ1-2; possibly TRBD1 for D (6 bases). Germline V gene data show CDR1 as MNHEY and CDR2 as SVGEGT. The CDR3 covers 15 residues. V dropped 1 base and J dropped 7 bases, with 16 bases sitting between them. CDR3 coding DNA: TGTGCCAGCAGTTACTGGTTGGGGGGGGCCGGTGGCTACACCTTC. It translates to CASSYWLGGAGGYTF.